This T cell receptor beta chain was sequenced during a study of shared clonotypes between healthy human individuals. In the case of this clone: Its antigen remains unknown.

This CDR3 is 13 amino acids long. Germline V gene sequence: CDR1 SNHLY, CDR2 FYNNEI. V dropped 4 bases and J dropped 4 bases, with 8 bases sitting between them. Whole-study findings and limits: In four donors, around 5.5% of naive CD4 clonotypes appeared in common.

Sorted-subset replicate PCR reactions were performed with roughly 200 ng DNA, corresponding to some 32,000 T cell genomes. Method: immunoSEQ multiplex PCR; TCRdb's copy keeps in-frame clones and lacks some. The sample lists fewer than 1.6 million clones, just under 99% occurring once. This receptor was identified in a man aged 30 to 45 in good health. The V call is TRBV2, the J call TRBJ1-3, with TRBD1 as a possible D gene (6 bases). Sequencing input: naive CD4+ T cells sorted from blood. Described subset: CD45RA+ positively selected. CDR3 region: CASSGQVGNTIYF. The CDR3 nucleotides are TGTGCCAGCAGTGGACAGGTCGGAAACACCATATATTTT.